Below are 13 T cell receptor beta chains sequenced from a single sample in a study of blood T cell repertoires in COVID-19. Here immunoSEQ multiplex PCR was the method, and the copy in TCRdb shows in-frame clones only, minus some. The table shows some 180,000 clones, with 82% occurring only once. The material sequenced was peripheral blood. All receptors derive from a woman aged 60-70 years with COVID-19, enrolled during active disease.

In this sample, this clone turned up a few times. The J gene is TRBJ1-1, the V gene TRBV11-2, with 7 bases that match TRBD1. The CDR3 sequence is 14 residues long. Germline V gene sequence: CDR1 SGHAT, CDR2 FQNNGV. The J segment lost 4 bases and the V segment lost 4 bases, leaving 6 bases of the junction unmatched. The CDR3, as DNA: TGTGCCAGCAGCTCTACACAGGGGCCCACTGAAGCTTTCTTT. Translation gives CASSSTQGPTEAFF.

This chain links TRBV11-2 with TRBJ2-3; D not resolved. V lost 5 bases to trimming and J lost 1 base, with 10 bases between them. This CDR3 region has 14 residues. CDR1 and CDR2 (germline): SGHAT, FQNNGV. Written as DNA, the CDR3 is TGTGCCAGCAGCCCTGGCCGCCGCACAGATACGCAGTATTTT. This translates into CASSPGRRTDTQYF. Based on the CDR3 plus reference TRBV11-2 and TRBJ2-3, the full variable domain is EAGVAQSPRYKIIEKRQSVAFWCNPISGHATLYWYQQILGQGPKLLIQFQNNGVVDDSQLPKDRFSAERLKGVDSTLKIQPAKLEDSAVYLCASSPGRRTDTQYFGPGTRLTVL.

This clone came up a few times. The chain employs TRBV6-6 and TRBJ1-1, with 7 positions matching TRBD1. CDR1 is MNHNY, CDR2 SVGAGI, per germline (reference sequence). The CDR3 runs 11 residues. V trimming: 8 bases; J trimming: 8 bases; junction bases outside the gene matches: 5. The CDR3 is CASDPGQEAFF. DNA of the CDR3: TGTGCCAGCGATCCGGGACAGGAAGCTTTCTTT.

J is TRBJ2-2 and V is TRBV27; 12 bases align to TRBD1. This CDR3 is built from 19 residues. With 3 bases clipped from V and 2 bases from J, the junction kept 10 bases outside the gene matches. Germline-derived CDR1 and CDR2 are MNHEY and SMNVEV (reference sequence). The CDR3 coding sequence is TGTGCCAGCAGTTTTTTTTGGGACAGGGGGCCGTTAAACACCGGGGAGCTGTTTTTT. Translating it yields CASSFFWDRGPLNTGELFF.

The table lists this clone with many counts. The V call is TRBV6-1, the J call TRBJ1-5, with 8 bases identical to TRBD1. CDR1 is MNHNS and CDR2 is SASEGT in the germline V gene. Trimming took 4 bases from V and 0 from J; bases not matched to a gene: 8. The CDR3 loop spans 17 amino acids. This CDR3 reads CASSGGQGRYSNQPQHF. In DNA form, the CDR3 reads TGTGCCAGCAGTGGAGGACAGGGCAGATATAGCAATCAGCCCCAGCATTTT.

The CDR3 loop is CASSLAVSGGGTQYF. The CDR3 nucleotides read TGTGCCAGCAGCTTGGCTGTTAGCGGGGGTGGGACCCAGTACTTC. The gene calls are TRBV5-4 and TRBJ2-5; TRBD2 aligns across 9 bases. Germline loops: CDR1 SGHNT, CDR2 YYREEE (reference sequence). The V gene end was trimmed by 0 bases and the J gene end by 7 bases; junction bases not matched to a gene: 7. The CDR3 spans 15 residues.

This clone was seen a few times. The J gene is TRBJ1-2, the V gene TRBV28; 8 bases align to TRBD1. This CDR3 spans 12 amino acids. V was pared by 3 bases and J by 7 bases, with 1 base of the junction left unmatched. Germline V gives CDR1 MDHEN, CDR2 SYDVKM. The CDR3: CASSFGTGGYTF. CDR3 bases: TGTGCCAGCAGTTTCGGGACAGGTGGCTACACCTTC.

Of note for this clone: A far larger clone differs by one base, so this is likely a read error. This chain links TRBV7-2 with TRBJ2-2, with D perhaps TRBD1 (6 bases). The V and J ends lost 7 bases and 1 base respectively, with 10 bases between them. There are 14 residues in the CDR3. Germline V gene lookup returns CDR1 SGHTA and CDR2 FQGNSA. The CDR3 sequence is CASKRGQNTGELFF. For the CDR3, the DNA is TGTGCCAGCAAACGGGGACAGAACACCGGGGAGCTGTTTTTT.

The chain couples TRBV7-6 to TRBJ1-4; TRBD1 matches 7 bases. V lost 5 bases and J lost 8; bases outside the gene matches: 11. Germline loops: CDR1 SGHVS, CDR2 FNYEAQ. The CDR3 is made up of 15 amino acids. CDR3 DNA sequence: TGTGCCAGCAGCCCCATAACAGGGGTGGGAGAAAAACTGTTTTTT. Protein: CASSPITGVGEKLFF.

The chain has TRBV2 and TRBJ1-1; D is perhaps TRBD1 (5 bases). The CDR3 extends over 15 amino acids. Germline CDR1 reads SNHLY; CDR2 reads FYNNEI. Trimming cost V 8 bases and J 0 bases, with 16 bases left between them. Here the CDR3 reads CASRWTKNMNTEAFF. CDR3 coding DNA: TGTGCCAGCCGCTGGACAAAGAACATGAACACTGAAGCTTTCTTT.

This clone was detected many times. V and J are TRBV6-2 or TRBV6-3 and TRBJ1-1, with D possibly matching TRBD1 (5 bases). There are 13 residues in the CDR3. Per the germline V gene, CDR1 is MNHEY and CDR2 is SVGEGT. V lost 0 bases to trimming and J lost 9 bases, with 11 bases between them. The CDR3 DNA is TGTGCCAGCAGTTACTCGCAGGGCGGGAAAGCTTTCTTT. Its translation is CASSYSQGGKAFF.

This rearrangement joins TRBV12-3 or TRBV12-4 to TRBJ1-5; D is unresolved. The V gene lost 3 bases and the J gene lost 4 bases, with 7 bases spanning the gap. This CDR3 is built from 13 residues. This CDR3 reads CASSFSRNQPQHF. CDR3 nucleotide sequence: TGTGCCAGCAGTTTCTCCCGGAATCAGCCCCAGCATTTT.

This chain joins TRBV28 and TRBJ2-5; 8 bases are a match to TRBD2. Trimming removed 3 bases from V and 7 bases from J; junction bases left unmatched: 4. CDR3 size: 13 residues. CDR1 and CDR2 from the germline V gene are MDHEN and SYDVKM. The CDR3 DNA follows: TGTGCCAGCAGTTTCGCGGGAGGTGGGACCCAGTACTTC. Translated, it gives CASSFAGGGTQYF.